This TCR beta chain was recorded in a study of T cells expressing NK-cell markers. In the study overall: Beta-chain profiling covered CD3+CD56+NKG2C+, CD3+CD56+NKG2C- and CD3+CD56-NKG2C+ sorted subsets. Study-level findings and limits: For a few donors, these clonotypes were likewise the leading ones in the CD3+CD56-NKG2C+ fraction. Roughly six donors showed dominant NKG2C+ clonotypes comprising roughly 1.0-7.5% of their CD8+ T cells. Expanded clones of NKG2C+ T cells had an unclear HCMV specificity.

As concerns this clonotype: Antigen specificity is unknown.

One entry per CDR3 protein, without DNA, is what TCRdb gives after re-calling the 5' RACE reads. The sample data list some 600,000 distinct CDR3 sequences. Sequencing input: blood T cells: a sorted CD56 or NKG2C T cell subset, CD4+ or CD8+ T cells, or bulk PBMC T cells (not recorded which). The sequence came from a man between 18 and 29 years old in good health.

The CDR3 sequence: CASSLPPGTGNAMNTGELFF. The rearrangement links TRBV7-8 to TRBJ2-2; TCRdb lists TRBD1, though no DNA is available to test this call. The CDR3 covers 20 residues. The germline V gene has CDR1 SGHVS and CDR2 FQNEAQ.